What follows describes a single T cell receptor beta chain. This sample was taken from a study of sequential checkpoint blockade in melanoma. About the research overall: Patients were randomized 1:1 to nivolumab-then-ipilimumab or ipilimumab-then-nivolumab first-line. After both sequences, patients received maintenance nivolumab.

Treatment noted: randomized to nivolumab then ipilimumab (arm A) or the reverse (arm B). Patients had received no earlier DNA-damaging chemotherapy. Germline lookup yields CDR1 MGHDK and CDR2 SYGVNS. The CDR3 length is 15 residues. The ends were cut back, 4 bases at V and 3 bases at J, with 15 bases in the middle. Profiled with immunoSEQ multiplex PCR; TCRdb holds only in-frame clones, not every one. The data contain some 11,000 clones, approximately 70% of them seen just once; the ten biggest clones take up around 30%. This clonotype was obtained from a human donor with melanoma. The sample here was CD8+ T cells sorted from blood (inferred from file names), taken from a patient given nivolumab and ipilimumab in sequence. This chain joins TRBV25-1 and TRBJ1-2; TRBD1 is a possible D gene (6 bases). The CDR3 spells CASSGLGARDYGYTF. The CDR3 DNA is TGTGCCAGCAGTGGTTTGGGGGCGCGAGACTATGGCTACACCTTC.